Each of the 21 T cell receptor beta chains below was sequenced from the same sample in a study of beta chain features in type 1 diabetes (dated by TCRdb to the late 2010s). Library construction relied on the immunoSEQ multiplex PCR assay. The High Capacity cDNA Reverse Transcription Kit was used to reverse transcribe all of the isolated RNA, meaning that expressed TCRB transcripts were what got sequenced. TCRdb took over this immuneACCESS table, retaining in-frame rearrangements with V and J assigned. Such tables are incomplete; in checked studies, under half of the missing clones stem from an unresolved V gene, and the remainder is unexplained. This sample holds 350,000 to 400,000 clones; about 16% were observed only once. The ten largest account for under 0.02% of the sample. Sequenced: naive CD4+ T cells from blood. Taken with the paper, the label for cell subset or site translates to: true naive CD4+ T cells. The receptors here all came from a woman between 18 and 29 years old in good health.

This chain uses TRBV6-1 with TRBJ1-2, with D maybe TRBD1 (5 bases). Trimming removed 0 bases from V and 5 bases from J, with 7 bases in between. The V gene's germline CDR1 is MNHNS and CDR2 SASEGT. The CDR3 extends over 13 amino acids. The CDR3 protein is CASSEAGGYGYTF. The CDR3 nucleotides are TGTGCCAGCAGTGAAGCGGGGGGGTATGGCTACACCTTC.

CDR3 DNA sequence: TGTGCCAGCAGCTACGGACAGGGTTGGACTGAAGCTTTCTTT. Its protein product is CASSYGQGWTEAFF. The rearrangement links TRBV5-6 to TRBJ1-1; 8 bases are shared with TRBD1. With V trimmed by 3 bases and J by 5 bases, 6 bases remained unmatched. This CDR3 contains 14 residues. CDR1 is SGHDT and CDR2 is YYEEEE in the germline V gene.

The J gene is TRBJ1-2, the V gene TRBV5-4, with D hard to call. This CDR3 is built from 13 residues. Germline lookup yields CDR1 SGHNT and CDR2 YYREEE (reference sequence). Trimming removed 0 bases from V and 6 bases from J, with 9 bases in between. This CDR3 reads CASSLVQNDGYTF. Written as DNA, the CDR3 is TGTGCCAGCAGCTTGGTACAGAATGATGGCTACACCTTC. The entire variable domain, with the rest obtained from reference TRBV5-4 and TRBJ1-2, is as follows: ETGVTQSPTHLIKTRGQQVTLRCSSQSGHNTVSWYQQALGQGPQFIFQYYREEENGRGNFPPRFSGLQFPNYSSELNVNALELDDSALYLCASSLVQNDGYTFGSGTRLTVV.

This clone came up a few times. The V call is TRBV7-2, the J call TRBJ2-5, with D hard to call. Deletions cut 1 base from V and 3 bases from J, with 6 bases between. The CDR3 is 13 amino acids. Germline values: CDR1 SGHTA, CDR2 FQGNSA. Written as DNA, the CDR3 is TGTGCCAGCAGCTTAGTGGGCGAAGAGACCCAGTACTTC. Protein: CASSLVGEETQYF.

This clone appeared a few times. The chain recombines TRBV2 with TRBJ1-5, with TRBD1 matching 7 bases. This CDR3 is built from 15 residues. The germline V gene has CDR1 SNHLY and CDR2 FYNNEI. V shed 7 bases, J shed 6 bases, and the junction held 12 bases outside the gene matches. The CDR3 loop reads CASTGEGAVRQPQHF. CDR3 DNA: TGTGCCAGCACTGGAGAGGGGGCAGTGCGTCAGCCCCAGCATTTT.

The chain is built from TRBV7-2 and TRBJ2-7; 7 bases map to TRBD1. The CDR3 consists of 14 residues. Germline trimming cut 1 base from V and 3 bases from J; bases unmatched to any gene: 3. Germline assignment: CDR1 SGHTA and CDR2 FQGNSA. The CDR3 here is CASSLGGGFYEQYF. In DNA, the CDR3 is TGTGCCAGCAGCTTAGGAGGGGGCTTCTACGAGCAGTACTTC. The variable domain in full, with the rest retrieved from reference TRBV7-2 and TRBJ2-7, is GAGVSQSPSNKVTEKGKDVELRCDPISGHTALYWYRQSLGQGLEFLIYFQGNSAPDKSGLPSDRFSAERTGGSVSTLTIQRTQQEDSAVYLCASSLGGGFYEQYFGPGTRLTVT.

The chain uses TRBV10-3 and TRBJ2-7; 8 bases match TRBD2. Germline lookup yields CDR1 ENHRY and CDR2 SYGVKD. The CDR3 extends over 15 amino acids. V lost 6 bases, J lost 2 bases, and 9 bases stayed unmatched. The CDR3 loop is CAIRGTSGVTYEQYF. CDR3 nucleotide sequence: TGTGCCATCAGGGGTACTAGCGGAGTTACCTACGAGCAGTACTTC.

The chain recombines TRBV29-1 with TRBJ1-1, with D possibly TRBD1 on 5 matching bases. This CDR3 is 14 amino acids long. Germline CDR1 SQVTM, CDR2 ANQGSEA. Trimming took off 6 bases at V and 5 bases at J, with 19 bases between the two ends. This chain's CDR3 is CSVSMGQGGTEAFF. CDR3 DNA sequence: TGCAGCGTCTCCATGGGGCAGGGAGGGACTGAAGCTTTCTTT.

The chain carries TRBV20-1 and TRBJ2-7; D remains ambiguous. The germline V gene encodes CDR1 DFQATT and CDR2 SNEGSKA (reference sequence). Trimming took 5 bases from V and 3 from J, leaving 8 bases between them. The CDR3 is made up of 11 amino acids. The CDR3 nucleotides are TGCAGTGCTGTCCCCGTCTACGAGCAGTACTTC. The encoded protein is CSAVPVYEQYF.

This clone was counted only a few times. This chain links TRBV28 with TRBJ2-4; D may be TRBD2 (6 bases). Trimming took off 4 bases at V and 1 base at J, with 14 bases between the two ends. The CDR3 sequence is 16 residues long. From germline, CDR1 is MDHEN and CDR2 SYDVKM. The CDR3 DNA sequence: TGTGCCAGCAGTTCTGTACCAGGGAGGGCCAAAAACATTCAGTACTTC. It is translated as CASSSVPGRAKNIQYF.

This chain uses TRBV18 with TRBJ2-5, with 9 bases that match TRBD2. J gave up 4 bases and V 1 base, and 4 bases lay outside the gene matches. The CDR3 consists of 15 residues. Germline lookup yields CDR1 KGHSH and CDR2 LQKENI. The CDR3 is CASSPLAGVGETQYF. For the CDR3, the DNA is TGTGCCAGCTCACCACTAGCGGGAGTAGGAGAGACCCAGTACTTC.

The chain is built from TRBV28 and TRBJ2-7, with 9 nucleotides matching TRBD1. Trimming cost V 3 bases and J 0 bases; bases outside gene matches: 3. The CDR3 extends over 15 amino acids. Germline assignment: CDR1 MDHEN and CDR2 SYDVKM. The DNA of the CDR3 is TGTGCCAGCAGTTTCGACAGGGGGTTCTCCTACGAGCAGTACTTC. Translating it yields CASSFDRGFSYEQYF.

This chain connects TRBV7-8 to TRBJ2-1; D call uncertain. There are 14 residues in the CDR3. The V gene lost 4 bases and the J gene lost 2 bases, with 9 bases spanning the gap. Germline V lookup: CDR1 SGHVS, CDR2 FQNEAQ. In nucleotides, the CDR3 is TGTGCCAGCAGCTCCGAAATAGCCTACAATGAGCAGTTCTTC. Amino acids: CASSSEIAYNEQFF.

This sequence joins TRBV28 and TRBJ1-5; D unresolved. Trimming pared 6 bases from V and 0 bases from J, leaving 6 bases between. The CDR3 spans 13 residues. Per the germline V gene, CDR1 is MDHEN and CDR2 is SYDVKM. The CDR3 loop reads CASRLPSNQPQHF. The CDR3, as DNA: TGTGCCAGCAGACTCCCTAGCAATCAGCCCCAGCATTTT. The full variable domain, in which reference TRBV28 and TRBJ1-5 provide the parts outside the CDR3, is DVKVTQSSRYLVKRTGEKVFLECVQDMDHENMFWYRQDPGLGLRLIYFSYDVKMKEKGDIPEGYSVSREKKERFSLILESASTNQTSMYLCASRLPSNQPQHFGDGTRLSIL.

This chain uses TRBV7-9 with TRBJ2-3, with D unresolved. V was shortened by 6 bases and J by 6 bases, with 10 bases between the two germline ends. From germline, CDR1 is SEHNR and CDR2 FQNEAQ (reference sequence). This CDR3 is built from 12 residues. CDR3 loop: CASSSRLDTQYF. CDR3 DNA sequence: TGTGCCAGCAGTTCCCGACTCGATACGCAGTATTTT.

The chain joins TRBV1 to TRBJ2-1; the table's D call, TRBD2, was not checked against the DNA. TRBV1 is shown as a pseudogene. The CDR3 loop spans 16 amino acids. The CDR3 DNA reads as TGCACCATCCCGGTCTTAAGGGAGTGTCGACTTAGTGAGCAGTTCTTC. Amino acids: CTIPVLRECRLSEQFF.

For the CDR3, the DNA is TGTGCCATCAGAGGACAGACAGATACGCAGTATTTT. As protein: CAIRGQTDTQYF. V is TRBV10-3 and J is TRBJ2-3, with D possibly TRBD1 on 6 matching bases. The ends were cut back, 6 bases at V and 3 bases at J, with 7 bases in the middle. The germline gives CDR1 ENHRY, CDR2 SYGVKD. The CDR3 runs to 12 residues.

The chain couples TRBV28 to TRBJ2-7; 10 bases agree with TRBD2. The CDR3 consists of 18 residues. V gave up 1 base and J gave up 2 bases; unmatched junction bases: 11. Per the germline V gene, CDR1 is MDHEN and CDR2 is SYDVKM. The CDR3 protein is CASSLSTVSGRTTYEQYF. The CDR3 nucleotides are TGTGCCAGCAGTTTATCCACCGTTAGCGGGAGGACGACCTACGAGCAGTACTTC.

This clone was detected only a few times. The chain recombines TRBV11-2 with TRBJ1-2; 7 positions agree with TRBD1. The V gene's germline CDR1 is SGHAT and CDR2 FQNNGV. This CDR3 spans 13 amino acids. The trim removed 5 bases at V and 2 bases at J, leaving 2 bases unmatched. The CDR3 sequence is CASSKDRNYGYTF. For the CDR3, the DNA is TGTGCCAGCAGCAAGGACAGGAACTATGGCTACACCTTC.

The J gene is TRBJ2-7, the V gene TRBV7-2; 8 bases match TRBD2. Germline V CDR1 and CDR2: SGHTA, FQGNSA. The CDR3 consists of 15 residues. Trimming at V came to 2 bases and at J to 2 bases, leaving 5 bases not matched to a gene. CDR3 nucleotide sequence: TGTGCCAGCAGCTTACCGGGAGGGGGGACCTACGAGCAGTACTTC. Residues: CASSLPGGGTYEQYF.

V gene TRBV5-4 combines with J gene TRBJ2-7; 8 positions match TRBD2. CDR3 length: 14 residues. Germline CDR1 SGHNT, CDR2 YYREEE (reference sequence). With 4 bases clipped from V and 6 bases from J, the junction kept 9 bases outside the gene matches. The CDR3 nucleotides are TGTGCCAGCAGCCCCCGGACAAGCGGGGGCGAGCAGTACTTC. Translated, it gives CASSPRTSGGEQYF.